This TCR beta chain was observed in a study of shared clonotypes between healthy human individuals. Study at large: Donors were two women and a few men aged 18 to 49. Researchers assigned three CD4 naive, three CD4 memory, two CD8 naive and one CD8 memory plate to each donor. Notes on the study in general: Clonotypes shared by all four sorted-subset donors had higher generation probabilities than non-shared clonotypes. There were few donors, and this limited the genetic and exposure-history diversity represented.

Assay: immunoSEQ multiplex PCR; the TCRdb copy retains only in-frame clones and omits some. The sample lists millions of clones; about 95% were seen once. Naive CD8 cells comprised CD45RO-negative, CCR7-positively selected cells, excluding terminally differentiated effector memory CD45RA+ cells. On this clone itself: Its cognate antigen is unknown.

Germline V lookup: CDR1 SGHNT, CDR2 YENEEA. CDR3 length: 17 residues. After removal of 4 bases from V and 1 base from J, the junction contained 11 bases not matched to a gene. The sample taken for sequencing was naive CD8+ T cells sorted from blood. This TCR was sampled from a man in his late teens or twenties in good health. The V and J genes are TRBV11-3 and TRBJ2-3, with 7 bases matching TRBD2. This CDR3 is CASSSGSGAGGTDTQYF. CDR3 coding DNA: TGTGCCAGCAGCTCGGGAAGTGGTGCGGGGGGCACAGATACGCAGTATTTT.